This is a list of T cell receptor beta chains from one sample in a study of control samples from healthy donors and cancer patients. Sequenced by immunoSEQ multiplex PCR; TCRdb stores in-frame clones only, minus some. The sample holds 150,000 or so clones, over 80% seen once. The source material was blood. These receptors were collected from a woman aged 45-59 years in good health. CDR3s include the opening cysteine and the closing phenylalanine or tryptophan. A D gene is named only where the DNA matches it firmly. Some rows have no size entry. The others give once, few or many, or a class for an expanded clone.

j_call clone_size d_call v_call cdr3_aa cdr3_nt
TRBJ2-2 NA NA TRBV24-1 CATSDLGGVDTGELFF TGTGCCACCAGTGATTTGGGAGGGGTTGACACCGGGGAGCTGTTTTTT
TRBJ2-4 NA NA TRBV16 CASSQFGRTLAKNIQYF TGTGCCAGCAGCCAATTTGGACGGACACTAGCCAAAAACATTCAGTACTTC
TRBJ1-1 NA NA TRBV11-2 CASSRPRRAPNTEAFF TGTGCCAGCAGCCGGCCGAGGAGGGCACCGAACACTGAAGCTTTCTTT
TRBJ1-6 NA TRBD1 TRBV2 CASSPSGQGLGPLHF TGTGCCAGCAGCCCCTCGGGACAGGGTTTAGGGCCCCTCCACTTT
TRBJ1-1 NA TRBD1 TRBV19 CASSPTGVVTEAFF TGTGCCAGTAGCCCAACAGGGGTGGTCACTGAAGCTTTCTTT
TRBJ2-2 NA NA TRBV19 CASSPGTRTGELFF TGTGCCAGTAGCCCCGGGACAAGAACCGGGGAGCTGTTTTTT
TRBJ2-1 NA TRBD1 TRBV18 CASSPGQGPWNEQFF TGTGCCAGCTCACCAGGACAGGGGCCGTGGAATGAGCAGTTCTTC
TRBJ1-1 NA NA TRBV18 CASSGLQGHTEAFF TGTGCCAGCTCAGGGCTCCAGGGGCACACTGAAGCTTTCTTT
TRBJ2-2 NA TRBD1 TRBV5-1 CASSPGTGGTTGELFF TGCGCCAGCAGCCCGGGGACAGGGGGGACCACCGGGGAGCTGTTTTTT
TRBJ1-5 NA NA TRBV5-5 CASSLGHSNQPQHF TGTGCCAGCAGCTTGGGACATAGCAATCAGCCCCAGCATTTT
TRBJ2-7 NA NA TRBV11-3 CASSLDGTNYEQYF TGTGCCAGCAGCTTGGACGGGACGAACTACGAGCAGTACTTC
TRBJ2-3 NA NA TRBV15 CATSTERVLYTDTQYF TGTGCCACCAGCACCGAACGAGTGCTTTACACAGATACGCAGTATTTT
TRBJ1-2 NA NA TRBV28 CASKFTTANYGYTF TGTGCCAGCAAGTTTACAACAGCTAACTATGGCTACACCTTC
TRBJ2-3 NA TRBD2 TRBV7-2 CASSLASGGADTQYF TGTGCCAGCAGCTTAGCTAGCGGGGGGGCAGATACGCAGTATTTT
TRBJ2-1 NA TRBD2 TRBV7-2 CASSSLEGAGNEQFF TGTGCCAGCAGCTCCCTCGAGGGAGCGGGAAATGAGCAGTTCTTC
TRBJ1-2 few NA TRBV27 CASSGVGSYGYTF TGTGCCAGCAGTGGCGTAGGGAGCTATGGCTACACCTTC
TRBJ1-2 NA NA TRBV10-1 CASNGSKTNGYTF TGCGCCAGCAATGGATCTAAGACGAATGGCTACACCTTC
TRBJ2-1 NA NA TRBV27 CASSFFLLGVGNEQFF TGTGCCAGCAGTTTTTTTCTTCTAGGGGTGGGGAATGAGCAGTTCTTC
TRBJ2-5 few NA TRBV5-6 CASSFRHLHQETQYF TGTGCCAGCAGCTTCCGGCATCTTCACCAAGAGACCCAGTACTTC
TRBJ2-1 NA TRBD1 TRBV28 CASSLSQGAYNEQFF TGTGCCAGCAGTTTATCACAGGGGGCCTACAATGAGCAGTTCTTC
TRBJ1-5 NA NA TRBV21-1 CASIEGVNQPQHF TGTGCCAGCATTGAGGGGGTTAATCAGCCCCAGCATTTT
TRBJ1-3 NA TRBD1 TRBV24-1 CATSDLLLDRVGNTIYF TGTGCCACCAGTGATTTGCTACTGGACAGGGTTGGGAACACCATATATTTT
TRBJ2-7 NA TRBD2 TRBV18 CASSLGIAGKNEQYF TGTGCCAGCTCACTTGGGATAGCGGGGAAGAACGAGCAGTACTTC
TRBJ2-7 NA NA TRBV18 CASSPVQGYEQYF TGTGCCAGCTCACCAGTTCAGGGTTACGAGCAGTACTTC
TRBJ2-3 NA NA TRBV2 CASSEALQDTQYF TGTGCCAGCAGTGAAGCGCTTCAAGATACGCAGTATTTT
TRBJ2-3 NA NA TRBV4-1 CASSQDQSFASDTQYF TGCGCCAGCAGCCAAGATCAGTCCTTTGCCTCAGATACGCAGTATTTT
TRBJ1-2 NA TRBD1 TRBV27 CASSPGQGGWDGYTF TGTGCCAGCAGTCCAGGACAGGGAGGGTGGGATGGCTACACCTTC
TRBJ1-5 NA NA TRBV19 CASYTRGKRDQPQHF TGTGCCAGCTATACACGGGGGAAACGGGATCAGCCCCAGCATTTT
TRBJ2-2 NA TRBD2 TRBV9 CASSKRGSGGAGTGELFF TGTGCCAGCAGCAAAAGGGGTAGCGGGGGGGCTGGCACCGGGGAGCTGTTTTTT
TRBJ1-6 NA NA TRBV30 CAWTGPNSPLHF TGTGCCTGGACTGGGCCGAATTCACCCCTCCACTTT
TRBJ1-1 NA NA TRBV6-5 CASGLGQPTEAFF TGTGCCAGCGGGTTAGGACAGCCCACTGAAGCTTTCTTT
TRBJ2-2 NA NA TRBV11-2 CASSSHGELFF TGTGCCAGCAGCTCCCACGGGGAGCTGTTTTTT
TRBJ1-2 NA NA TRBV6-6 CASSYSGGAWLGYTF TGTGCCAGCAGTTACTCTGGCGGAGCCTGGCTTGGCTACACCTTC
TRBJ2-2 NA NA TRBV11-3 CASSSGINTGELFF TGTGCCAGCAGCTCCGGCATAAACACCGGGGAGCTGTTTTTT
TRBJ1-1 NA NA TRBV6-5 CASSPQSTNTEAFF TGTGCCAGCAGTCCTCAATCCACCAACACTGAAGCTTTCTTT
TRBJ2-5 NA NA TRBV4-1 CASSQGVRAPQETQYF TGCGCCAGCAGCCAAGGGGTAAGGGCCCCCCAAGAGACCCAGTACTTC
TRBJ1-2 NA NA TRBV14 CASSQQGGYGYTF TGTGCCAGCAGCCAACAGGGCGGCTATGGCTACACCTTC
TRBJ1-4 NA NA TRBV11-2 CASSVNAATNEKLFF TGTGCCAGCAGCGTTAACGCTGCAACTAATGAAAAACTGTTTTTT
TRBJ2-3 few NA TRBV9 CASSYLASTDTQYF TGTGCCAGCAGCTATCTAGCCTCCACAGATACGCAGTATTTT
TRBJ1-6 NA NA TRBV28 CASSLSRINSPLHF TGTGCCAGCAGTTTGAGCCGCATCAATTCACCCCTCCACTTT
TRBJ2-3 NA NA TRBV6-5 CASREGTTYTDTQYF TGTGCCAGCAGAGAGGGTACAACTTACACAGATACGCAGTATTTT
TRBJ1-2 NA NA TRBV2 CASSVPRPGGYTF TGTGCCAGCAGTGTCCCAAGGCCGGGAGGCTACACCTTC
TRBJ2-7 NA NA TRBV10-3 CANAQGIAYEQYF TGTGCCAACGCCCAGGGGATCGCCTACGAGCAGTACTTC
TRBJ1-2 NA NA TRBV10-1 CASSDTVNYGYTF TGCGCCAGCAGTGATACGGTAAACTATGGCTACACCTTC
TRBJ1-4 NA NA TRBV24-1 CATSGGGLNEKLFF TGTGCCACCAGTGGCGGGGGCCTTAATGAAAAACTGTTTTTT
TRBJ2-7 NA TRBD2 TRBV7-9 CASSPGLAGAPLHEQYF TGTGCCAGCAGCCCTGGACTAGCGGGAGCTCCTTTGCACGAGCAGTACTTC
TRBJ1-4 NA NA TRBV19 CASSIGLIVGDEKLFF TGTGCCAGTAGTATAGGGCTGATCGTGGGGGATGAAAAACTGTTTTTT
TRBJ2-7 NA TRBD2 TRBV15 CATSRDRRGEKQYF TGTGCCACCAGCAGAGATCGCCGGGGGGAAAAACAGTACTTC
TRBJ1-5 NA NA TRBV6-1 CASSEAYIGAQHF TGTGCCAGCAGTGAAGCGTACATCGGGGCCCAGCATTTT
TRBJ2-6 NA NA TRBV7-9 CASSLAASGANVLTF TGTGCCAGCAGCTTAGCGGCCTCTGGGGCCAACGTCCTGACTTTC
TRBJ1-4 NA TRBD1 TRBV15 CATSRGQNGEKLFF TGTGCCACCAGCAGGGGACAGAATGGTGAAAAACTGTTTTTT
TRBJ1-1 once NA TRBV29-1 CSARQTNTEAFF TGCAGCGCGAGACAGACGAACACTGAAGCTTTCTTT
TRBJ2-1 few TRBD2 TRBV29-1 CSSGGSGRGHEQFF TGCAGCTCGGGGGGCAGCGGGAGAGGGCATGAGCAGTTCTTC
TRBJ1-2 NA TRBD1 TRBV5-1 CASSLADRAYGYTF TGCGCCAGCAGCTTGGCCGACAGGGCCTATGGCTACACCTTC
TRBJ1-5 NA NA TRBV19 CASSPHSGTGNQPQHF TGTGCCAGTAGTCCCCACTCAGGGACGGGCAATCAGCCCCAGCATTTT
TRBJ2-2 once TRBD2 TRBV29-1 CSVASGGIPGELFF TGCAGCGTTGCCAGCGGGGGGATCCCCGGGGAGCTGTTTTTT
TRBJ1-5 NA TRBD1 TRBV19 CASRDPGGPNNQPQHF TGTGCCAGTAGAGACCCAGGGGGCCCAAACAATCAGCCCCAGCATTTT
TRBJ1-3 NA TRBD1 TRBV29-1 CSARGTGGNTIYF TGCAGTGCTCGGGGGACAGGAGGAAACACCATATATTTT
TRBJ2-7 once NA TRBV19 CASSPGAGVFYEQYF TGTGCCAGTAGTCCCGGGGCAGGCGTATTCTACGAGCAGTACTTC
TRBJ2-5 NA TRBD2 TRBV7-2 CASSSRGGAGETQYF TGTGCCAGCAGCTCCCGGGGGGGGGCGGGGGAGACCCAGTACTTC